The clone carrying this TCR beta chain has more than one count but fewer than ten. Its antigen remains unidentified. Combining a sample-barcoded 5' primer with a J-beta primer mix, a second PCR ran for roughly 7 to 11 cycles. TCRdb re-derived calls from the 5' RACE reads in MiXCR, one entry per CDR3 protein. The sample records roughly 500,000 distinct CDR3 sequences, 25% to 30% being singletons. This sample is drawn from a study of blood T cells in healthy people across ages. The CDR3 consists of 16 residues. Germline CDR1 and CDR2: SGHRS and YFSETQ. V gave up 4 bases and J gave up 0 bases; unmatched junction bases: 8. Regarding the study as a whole: PBMCs that were unsorted prevented a conclusive naive versus antigen-experienced comparison.

Healthy Russian Caucasian donors spanned ages about 6 to 95 years. At least 6 micrograms of total RNA were extracted per sample. The chain is built from TRBV5-1 and TRBJ1-1; 8 bases line up with TRBD1. This receptor was identified in a woman aged 70-85 years in good health. Sequencing used blood. CDR3: CASSPGQGGLNTEAFF. The CDR3, as DNA: TGCGCCAGCAGCCCAGGACAGGGCGGATTGAACACTGAAGCTTTCTTT. The full variable domain, its missing parts supplied by reference TRBV5-1 and TRBJ1-1, is KAGVTQTPRYLIKTRGQQVTLSCSPISGHRSVSWYQQTPGQGLQFLFEYFSETQRNKGNFPGRFSGRQFSNSRSEMNVSTLELGDSALYLCASSPGQGGLNTEAFFGQGTRLTVV.